This T cell receptor (beta chain) emerged from a study of T cell responses to AZD1222 COVID-19 vaccine. The study's findings and limits: A mostly white British donor set with more females was recruited, and clonal diversity was possibly underestimated. Compared with day 0, the breadth and depth of the Spike-specific TCR repertoire rose significantly after two doses of AZD1222.

The CDR3 covers 13 residues. Germline-derived CDR1 and CDR2 are SQVTM and ANQGSEA. Trimming took 6 bases from V and 3 from J, leaving 12 bases between them. As for this clone: Its antigen remains unknown.

Repertoires were generated with immunoSEQ multiplex PCR, while TCRdb's copy carries only in-frame clones and drops some. Among 120,000 or so clones listed, approximately 88% were seen once. Sequencing was performed on peripheral blood, taken on day 0 of AZD1222 vaccination. This chain links TRBV29-1 with TRBJ1-5, with D unclear. This receptor was taken from an adult in good health. This CDR3 is CSVDLGNNQPQHF. CDR3 bases: TGCAGCGTGGACTTGGGGAACAATCAGCCCCAGCATTTT.